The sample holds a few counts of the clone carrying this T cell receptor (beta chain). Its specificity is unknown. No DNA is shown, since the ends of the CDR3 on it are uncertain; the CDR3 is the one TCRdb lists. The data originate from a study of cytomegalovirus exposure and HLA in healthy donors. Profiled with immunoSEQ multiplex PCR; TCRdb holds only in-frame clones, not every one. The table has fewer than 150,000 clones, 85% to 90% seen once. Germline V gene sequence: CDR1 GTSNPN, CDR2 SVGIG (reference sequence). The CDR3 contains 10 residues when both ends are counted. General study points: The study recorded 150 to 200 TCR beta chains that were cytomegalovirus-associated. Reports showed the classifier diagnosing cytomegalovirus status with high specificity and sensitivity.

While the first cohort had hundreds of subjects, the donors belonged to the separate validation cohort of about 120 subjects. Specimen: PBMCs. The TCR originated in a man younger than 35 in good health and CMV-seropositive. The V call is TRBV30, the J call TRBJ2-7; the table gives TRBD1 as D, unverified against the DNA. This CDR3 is CAWGTGAKYF.